The present T cell receptor beta chain was sequenced within a study of spatial heterogeneity in lung cancer. On the study more broadly: Sequencing consistently turned up more beta-chain sequences than alpha-chain sequences.

CDR1 and CDR2 from the germline V gene are MGHRA and YSYEKL. The CDR3 extends over 15 amino acids. With 0 bases removed from V and 0 bases from J, the gap between germline ends came to 9 bases. The time point is: sample taken at primary tumor resection. Tumor, nontumor lung or frozen PBMC supplied whole RNA that was sequenced unsorted. The donor group consisted of around 66 patients who had untreated, early-stage non-small cell lung cancer. Every cDNA TCR molecule received its own unique molecular identifier. MiXCR, applied by TCRdb to the 5' RACE reads, yields one record per CDR3 protein. The repertoire holds about 48,000 distinct CDR3 sequences, under 6% seen once, with over 8.5% in the top ten. This clonotype was seen a few times.

This specimen consisted of PBMCs, obtained at surgery. V gene TRBV4-1 combines with J gene TRBJ2-7; D ambiguous. The receptor comes from a male donor with early-stage non-small cell lung cancer. CDR3 residues: CASSQERLTSYEQYF. The DNA of the CDR3 is TGCGCCAGCAGCCAAGAAAGACTTACCTCCTACGAGCAGTACTTC.